This TCR beta chain was observed in a study of T-cell reconstitution after alpha-beta-depleted transplantation in children. General observations from the study: There were reportedly several hundred expanded graft clones from which alpha-beta T cells came about two months after transplant.

About this clonotype itself: Its antigen is undetermined.

The CDR3 extends over 16 amino acids. Trimming took 4 bases from V and 6 from J; bases not matched to a gene: 9. Germline CDR1 and CDR2: SGHAT and FQNNGV. Unique molecular identifiers were used to barcode this TCRbeta library. TCRdb processed the PCR reads anew with MiXCR; each CDR3 protein has one entry. The sample lists around 700,000 distinct CDR3 sequences; 10% to 15% were seen once. The sequencing here drew on PBMCs, taken before TCRalphabeta/CD19-depleted stem cell transplant. V and J are TRBV11-2 and TRBJ2-1; TRBD2 matches at 10 bases. This sequence was found in a girl aged 2-15 years with congenital amegakaryocytic thrombocytopenia, due to receive a stem cell transplant. Here the CDR3 reads CASSSEREGLPNEQFF. The CDR3 coding sequence is TGTGCCAGCAGCTCAGAGCGGGAGGGCCTCCCCAATGAGCAGTTCTTC.